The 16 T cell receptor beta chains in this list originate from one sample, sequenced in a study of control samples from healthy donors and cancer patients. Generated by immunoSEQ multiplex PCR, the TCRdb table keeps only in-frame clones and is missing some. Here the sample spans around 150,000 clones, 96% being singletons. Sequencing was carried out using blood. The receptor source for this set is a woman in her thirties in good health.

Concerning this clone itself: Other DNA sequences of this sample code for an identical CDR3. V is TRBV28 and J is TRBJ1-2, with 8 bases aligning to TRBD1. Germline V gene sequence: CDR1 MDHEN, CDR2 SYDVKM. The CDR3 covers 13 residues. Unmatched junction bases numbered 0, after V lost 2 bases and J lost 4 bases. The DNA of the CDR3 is TGTGCCAGCAGTTTAGGACAGGGCTATGGCTACACCTTC. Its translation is CASSLGQGYGYTF.

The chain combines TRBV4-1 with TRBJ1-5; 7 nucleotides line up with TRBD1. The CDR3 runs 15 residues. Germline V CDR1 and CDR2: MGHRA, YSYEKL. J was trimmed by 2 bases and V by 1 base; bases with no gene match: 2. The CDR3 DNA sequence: TGCGCCAGCAGCCAAGGACAGGGTCGCAATCAGCCCCAGCATTTT. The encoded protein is CASSQGQGRNQPQHF.

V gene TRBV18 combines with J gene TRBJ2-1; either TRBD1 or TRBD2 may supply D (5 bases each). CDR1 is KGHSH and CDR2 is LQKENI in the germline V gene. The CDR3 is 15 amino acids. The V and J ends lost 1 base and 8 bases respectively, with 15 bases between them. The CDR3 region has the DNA TGTGCCAGCTCACCACGACTGGGGGAGTGGTATGAGCAGTTCTTC. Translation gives CASSPRLGEWYEQFF.

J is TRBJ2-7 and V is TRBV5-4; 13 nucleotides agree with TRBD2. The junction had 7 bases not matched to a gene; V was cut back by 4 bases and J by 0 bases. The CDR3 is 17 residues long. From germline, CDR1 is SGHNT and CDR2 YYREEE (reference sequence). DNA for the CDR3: TGTGCCAGCAGCACAGGACTAGCGGGGGTCCTCTCCTACGAGCAGTACTTC. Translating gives CASSTGLAGVLSYEQYF.

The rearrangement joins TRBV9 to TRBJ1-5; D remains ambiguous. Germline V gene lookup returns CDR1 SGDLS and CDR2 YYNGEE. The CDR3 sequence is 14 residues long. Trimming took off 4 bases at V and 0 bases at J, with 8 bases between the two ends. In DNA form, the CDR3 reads TGTGCCAGCAGCCCTGGGTCTAGCAATCAGCCCCAGCATTTT. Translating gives CASSPGSSNQPQHF. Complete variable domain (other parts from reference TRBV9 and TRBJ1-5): DSGVTQTPKHLITATGQRVTLRCSPRSGDLSVYWYQQSLDQGLQFLIQYYNGEERAKGNILERFSAQQFPDLHSELNLSSLELGDSALYFCASSPGSSNQPQHFGDGTRLSIL.

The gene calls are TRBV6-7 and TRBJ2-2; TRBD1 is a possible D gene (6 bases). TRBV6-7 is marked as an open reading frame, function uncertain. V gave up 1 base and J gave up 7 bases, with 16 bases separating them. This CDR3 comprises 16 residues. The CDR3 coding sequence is TGTGCCAGCAGTTACTTTCGACAGGTGAAGGTCGGGGAGCTGTTTTTT. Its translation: CASSYFRQVKVGELFF.

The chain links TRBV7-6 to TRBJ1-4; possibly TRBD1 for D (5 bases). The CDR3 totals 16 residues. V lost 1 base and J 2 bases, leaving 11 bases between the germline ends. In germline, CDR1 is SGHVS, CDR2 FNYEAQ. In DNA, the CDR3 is TGTGCCAGCAGCTTAGAACGCAGGGCTACTAATGAAAAACTGTTTTTT. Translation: CASSLERRATNEKLFF.

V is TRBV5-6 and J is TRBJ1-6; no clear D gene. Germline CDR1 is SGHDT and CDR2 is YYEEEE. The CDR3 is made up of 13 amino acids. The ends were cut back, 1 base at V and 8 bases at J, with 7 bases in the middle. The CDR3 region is CASSLTVDSPLHF. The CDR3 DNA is TGTGCCAGCAGCTTGACTGTAGATTCACCCCTCCACTTT. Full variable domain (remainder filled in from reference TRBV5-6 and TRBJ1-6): DAGVTQSPTHLIKTRGQQVTLRCSPKSGHDTVSWYQQALGQGPQFIFQYYEEEERQRGNFPDRFSGHQFPNYSSELNVNALLLGDSALYLCASSLTVDSPLHFGNGTRLTVT.

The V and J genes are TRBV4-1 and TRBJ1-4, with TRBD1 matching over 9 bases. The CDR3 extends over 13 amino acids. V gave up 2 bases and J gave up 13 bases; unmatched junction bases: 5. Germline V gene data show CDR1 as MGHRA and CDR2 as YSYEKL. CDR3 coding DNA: TGCGCCAGCAGCCAACTGGGGACAGGGACACTGTTTTTT. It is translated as CASSQLGTGTLFF.

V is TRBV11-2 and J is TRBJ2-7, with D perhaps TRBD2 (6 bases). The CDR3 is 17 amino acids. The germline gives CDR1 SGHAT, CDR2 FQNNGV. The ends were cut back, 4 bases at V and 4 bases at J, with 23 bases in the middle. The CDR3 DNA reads TGTGCCAGCAGCTATAGTCCGAGAGATAGCGGAAAATACGAGCAGTACTTC. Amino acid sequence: CASSYSPRDSGKYEQYF.

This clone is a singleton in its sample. The CDR3 coding sequence is TGTGCCAGCAGCTTAGCGTCTGTGGTTGCCGGGGAGCTGTTTTTT. Protein sequence: CASSLASVVAGELFF. The chain carries TRBV7-8 and TRBJ2-2, with D hard to call. The CDR3 runs 15 residues. Trimming stripped 0 bases from V and 6 bases from J, with 11 bases between. Germline assignment: CDR1 SGHVS and CDR2 FQNEAQ.

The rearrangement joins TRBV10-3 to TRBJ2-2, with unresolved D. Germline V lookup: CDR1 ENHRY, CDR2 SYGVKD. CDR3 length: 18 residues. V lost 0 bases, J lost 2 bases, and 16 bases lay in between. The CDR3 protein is CAISESMGGRINTGELFF. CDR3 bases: TGTGCCATCAGTGAGTCGATGGGCGGTCGTATAAACACCGGGGAGCTGTTTTTT.

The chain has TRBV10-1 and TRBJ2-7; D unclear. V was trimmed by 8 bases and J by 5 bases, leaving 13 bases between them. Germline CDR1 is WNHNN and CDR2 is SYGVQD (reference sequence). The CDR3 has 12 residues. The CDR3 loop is CASSVGSHEQYF. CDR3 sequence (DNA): TGCGCCAGCTCAGTCGGGTCCCACGAGCAGTACTTC.

The CDR3 coding sequence is TGCAGCGTGACGACAGGGGCAAGGAACACTGAAGCTTTCTTT. Translated, it gives CSVTTGARNTEAFF. The chain recombines TRBV29-1 with TRBJ1-1; 8 bases align to TRBD1. The CDR3 has 14 amino acids. Germline V gene sequence: CDR1 SQVTM, CDR2 ANQGSEA. The ends lost 6 bases at V and 1 base at J; junction bases unmatched: 7.

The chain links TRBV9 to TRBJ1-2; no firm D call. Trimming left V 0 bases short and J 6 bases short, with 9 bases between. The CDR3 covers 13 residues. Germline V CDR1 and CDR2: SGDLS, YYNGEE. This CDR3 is CASSVGGVDGYTF. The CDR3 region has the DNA TGTGCCAGCAGCGTAGGGGGAGTAGATGGCTACACCTTC.

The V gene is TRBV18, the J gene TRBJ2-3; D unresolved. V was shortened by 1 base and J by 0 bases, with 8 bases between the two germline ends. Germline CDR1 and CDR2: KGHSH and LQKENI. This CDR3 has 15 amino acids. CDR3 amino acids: CASSPQVTSTDTQYF. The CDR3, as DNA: TGTGCCAGCTCACCACAGGTTACTAGCACAGATACGCAGTATTTT.